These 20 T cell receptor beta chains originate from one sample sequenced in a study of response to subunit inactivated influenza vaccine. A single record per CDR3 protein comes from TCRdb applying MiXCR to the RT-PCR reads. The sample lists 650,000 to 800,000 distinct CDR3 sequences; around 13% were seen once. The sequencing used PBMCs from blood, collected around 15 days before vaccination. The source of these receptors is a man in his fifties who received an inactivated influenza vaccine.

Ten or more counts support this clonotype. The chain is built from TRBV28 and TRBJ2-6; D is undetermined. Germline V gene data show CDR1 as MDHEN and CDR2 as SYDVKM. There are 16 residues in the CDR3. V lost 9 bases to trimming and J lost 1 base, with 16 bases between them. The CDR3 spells CASNGLLSSGANVLTF. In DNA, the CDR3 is TGTGCCAGTAACGGGCTGTTGAGTTCTGGGGCCAACGTCCTGACTTTC.

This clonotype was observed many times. The CDR3 is CASSLEQGMNTEAFF. The CDR3 DNA reads as TGCGCCAGCAGCTTGGAGCAGGGGATGAACACTGAAGCTTTCTTT. This chain uses TRBV5-1 with TRBJ1-1; D may be TRBD1 (6 bases). This CDR3 comprises 15 residues. Germline CDR1 SGHRS, CDR2 YFSETQ. Trimming took 0 bases from V and 0 from J, leaving 9 bases between them.

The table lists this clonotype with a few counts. The CDR3 DNA reads as TGCAGCACTAGCGGGGGGTCCTACAATGAGCAGTTCTTC. Translated: CSTSGGSYNEQFF. V gene TRBV29-1 combines with J gene TRBJ2-1, with TRBD2 matching 12 bases. Trimming took 8 bases from V and 1 from J; bases not matched to a gene: 0. The germline V gene has CDR1 SQVTM and CDR2 ANQGSEA. The CDR3 covers 13 residues.

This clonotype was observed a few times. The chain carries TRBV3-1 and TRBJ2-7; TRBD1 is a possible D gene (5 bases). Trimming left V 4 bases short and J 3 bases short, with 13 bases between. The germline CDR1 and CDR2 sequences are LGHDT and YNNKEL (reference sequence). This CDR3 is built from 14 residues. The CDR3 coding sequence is TGTGCCAGCAGCCTCGGACAAAGAGGCTACGAGCAGTACTTC. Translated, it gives CASSLGQRGYEQYF.

CDR3 in amino acids: CASSLGAGFRDSGNTIYF. The DNA of the CDR3 is TGTGCCAGCAGCTTAGGGGCAGGATTCAGGGACTCTGGAAACACCATATATTTT. The rearrangement uses TRBV11-1 and TRBJ1-3, with D possibly matching TRBD1 (5 bases). Trimming left V 1 base short and J 0 bases short, with 16 bases between. The CDR3 has 18 amino acids. Germline-derived CDR1 and CDR2 are SGHAT and FQDESV (reference sequence).

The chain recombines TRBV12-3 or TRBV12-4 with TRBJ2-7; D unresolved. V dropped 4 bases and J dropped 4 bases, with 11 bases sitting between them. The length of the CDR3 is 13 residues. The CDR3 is CASSSWSLYEQYF. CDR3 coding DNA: TGTGCCAGCAGTTCCTGGAGCCTATACGAGCAGTACTTC.

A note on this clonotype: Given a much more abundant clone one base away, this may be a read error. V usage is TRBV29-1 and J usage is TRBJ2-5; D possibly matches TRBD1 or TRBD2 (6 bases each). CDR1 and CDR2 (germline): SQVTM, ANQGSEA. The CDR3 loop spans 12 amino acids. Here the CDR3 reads CSVAGTRETRYF. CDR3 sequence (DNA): TGCAGCGTTGCCGGGACACGGGAGACCCGGTACTTC.

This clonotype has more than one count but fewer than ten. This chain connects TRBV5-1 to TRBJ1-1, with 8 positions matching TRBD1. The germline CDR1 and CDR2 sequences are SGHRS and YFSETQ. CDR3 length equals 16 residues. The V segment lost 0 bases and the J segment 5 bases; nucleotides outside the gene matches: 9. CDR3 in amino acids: CASSLENDRGKTEAFF. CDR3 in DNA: TGCGCCAGCAGCTTGGAAAATGACAGGGGTAAGACTGAAGCTTTCTTT.

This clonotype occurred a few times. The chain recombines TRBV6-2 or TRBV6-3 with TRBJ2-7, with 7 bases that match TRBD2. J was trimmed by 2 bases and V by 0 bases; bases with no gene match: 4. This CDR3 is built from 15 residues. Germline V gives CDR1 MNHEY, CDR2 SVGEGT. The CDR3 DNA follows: TGTGCCAGCAGTTACTCTGGCGGGAGACCCTACGAGCAGTACTTC. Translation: CASSYSGGRPYEQYF.

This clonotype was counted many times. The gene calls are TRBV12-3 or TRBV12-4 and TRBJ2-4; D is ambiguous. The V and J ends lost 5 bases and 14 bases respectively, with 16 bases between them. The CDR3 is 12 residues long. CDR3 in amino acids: CASSETPQGKYF. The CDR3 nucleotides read TGTGCCAGCAGTGAAACGCCCCAAGGGAAGTACTTC.

The CDR3 sequence: CASSLESGTGYGNTIYF. In DNA, the CDR3 is TGTGCCAGCAGCTTGGAATCCGGGACAGGCTATGGAAACACCATATATTTT. The chain has TRBV5-5 and TRBJ1-3, with TRBD1 matching over 8 bases. The germline CDR1 and CDR2 sequences are SGHKS and YYEKEE (reference sequence). The V and J ends lost 0 bases and 3 bases, in that order; junction bases with no gene match: 8. CDR3 size: 17 residues.

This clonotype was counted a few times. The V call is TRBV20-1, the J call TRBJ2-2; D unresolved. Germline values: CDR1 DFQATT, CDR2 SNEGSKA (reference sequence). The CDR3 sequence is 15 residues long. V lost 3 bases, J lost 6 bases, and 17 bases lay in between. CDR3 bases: TGCAGTGCTAGGAACCCGCCCGGGTCGTCCGGGGAGCTGTTTTTT. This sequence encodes CSARNPPGSSGELFF.

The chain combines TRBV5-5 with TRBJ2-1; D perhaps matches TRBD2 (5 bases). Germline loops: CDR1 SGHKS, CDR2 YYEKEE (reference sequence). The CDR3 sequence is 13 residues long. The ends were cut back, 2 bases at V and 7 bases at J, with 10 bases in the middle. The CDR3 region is CASSFEGKNEQFF. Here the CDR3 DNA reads TGTGCCAGCAGCTTTGAGGGTAAGAATGAGCAGTTCTTC.

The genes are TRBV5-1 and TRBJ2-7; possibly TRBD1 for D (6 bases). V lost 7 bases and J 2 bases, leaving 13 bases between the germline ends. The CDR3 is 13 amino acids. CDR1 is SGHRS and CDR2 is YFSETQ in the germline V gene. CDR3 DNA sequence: TGCGCCAGCTCAGGACAGCCAGCCTACGAGCAGTACTTC. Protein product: CASSGQPAYEQYF.

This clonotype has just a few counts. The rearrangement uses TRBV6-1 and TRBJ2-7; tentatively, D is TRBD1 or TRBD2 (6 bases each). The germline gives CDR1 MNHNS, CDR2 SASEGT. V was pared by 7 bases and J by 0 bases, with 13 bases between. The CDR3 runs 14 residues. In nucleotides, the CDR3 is TGTGCCAGCAATAAGGGGGGCGGCTCCTACGAGCAGTACTTC. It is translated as CASNKGGGSYEQYF.

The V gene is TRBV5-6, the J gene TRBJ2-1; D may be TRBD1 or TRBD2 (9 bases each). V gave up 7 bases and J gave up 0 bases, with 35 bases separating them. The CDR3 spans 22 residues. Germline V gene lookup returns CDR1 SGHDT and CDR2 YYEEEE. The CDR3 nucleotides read TGTGCCAGCCATATCGGGACAGGGTTTCTAGCGGGGAACCCGAGCTCCTACAATGAGCAGTTCTTC. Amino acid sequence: CASHIGTGFLAGNPSSYNEQFF.

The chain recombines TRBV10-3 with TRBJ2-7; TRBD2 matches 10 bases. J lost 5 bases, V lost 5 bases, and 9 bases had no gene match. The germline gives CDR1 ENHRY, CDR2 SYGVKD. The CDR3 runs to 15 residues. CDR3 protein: CAISPTSGDRDEQYF. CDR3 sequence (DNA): TGTGCCATCAGTCCTACTAGCGGGGACCGCGACGAGCAGTACTTC.

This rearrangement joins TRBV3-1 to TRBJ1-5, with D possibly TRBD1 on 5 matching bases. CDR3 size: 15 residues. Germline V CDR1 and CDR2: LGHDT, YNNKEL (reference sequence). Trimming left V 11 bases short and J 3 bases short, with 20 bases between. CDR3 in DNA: TGTGCCTGCTGCACTGGGCCGGGGCTCAATCAGCCCCAGCATTTT. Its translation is CACCTGPGLNQPQHF.

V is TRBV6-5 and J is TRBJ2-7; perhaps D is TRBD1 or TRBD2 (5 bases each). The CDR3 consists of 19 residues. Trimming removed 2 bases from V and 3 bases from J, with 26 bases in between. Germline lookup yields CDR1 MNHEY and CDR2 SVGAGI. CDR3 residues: CASSYPRAGPGTGIYEQYF. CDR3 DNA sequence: TGTGCCAGCAGTTACCCACGCGCGGGCCCGGGGACCGGAATCTACGAGCAGTACTTC.

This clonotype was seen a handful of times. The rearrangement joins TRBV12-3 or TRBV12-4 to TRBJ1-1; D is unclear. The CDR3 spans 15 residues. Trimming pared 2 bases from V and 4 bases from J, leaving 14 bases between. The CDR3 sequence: CASSLLHGKGTEAFF. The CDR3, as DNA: TGTGCCAGCAGTTTACTTCACGGGAAGGGCACTGAAGCTTTCTTT.